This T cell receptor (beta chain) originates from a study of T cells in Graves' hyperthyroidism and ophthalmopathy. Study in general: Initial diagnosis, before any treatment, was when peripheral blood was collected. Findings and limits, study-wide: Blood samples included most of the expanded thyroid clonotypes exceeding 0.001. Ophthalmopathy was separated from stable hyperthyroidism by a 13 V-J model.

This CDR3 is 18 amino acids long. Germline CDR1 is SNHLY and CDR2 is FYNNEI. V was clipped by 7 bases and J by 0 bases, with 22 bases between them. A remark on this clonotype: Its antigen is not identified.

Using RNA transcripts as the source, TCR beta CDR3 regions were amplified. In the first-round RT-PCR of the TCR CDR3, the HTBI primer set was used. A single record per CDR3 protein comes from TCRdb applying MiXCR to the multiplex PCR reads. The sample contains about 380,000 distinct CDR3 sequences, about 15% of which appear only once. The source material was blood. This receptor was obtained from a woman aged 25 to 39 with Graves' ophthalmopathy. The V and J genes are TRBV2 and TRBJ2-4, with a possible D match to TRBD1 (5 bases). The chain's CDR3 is CASNEDTGFLLAKNIQYF. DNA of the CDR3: TGTGCCAGCAATGAGGACACCGGGTTCCTTCTAGCCAAAAACATTCAGTACTTC.